This T cell receptor (beta chain) comes out of a study of blood T cell repertoires in COVID-19. On the study more broadly: The origin of the acute and convalescent COVID-19 samples was the United States, Italy and Spain. The analysed material was cDNA or gDNA that came from T cells, B-cell-depleted T cells, or PBMCs.

Enrollment of patients from Seattle took place during active infection, with longitudinal follow-up. Source study methods: Reference gene primer amplification gave estimated nucleated cell counts. This table comes from immunoSEQ multiplex PCR, and its TCRdb copy is limited to in-frame clones, with some not included. D and trimming were read from the DNA, whereas the V and J calls and clone size are those reported in that table. This sample has some 350,000 clones, with over 70% found just once. The CDR3 consists of 15 residues. V shed 4 bases and J shed 0 bases, with 11 bases lying between them. Germline V lookup: CDR1 SGHRS, CDR2 YFSETQ.

The clonotype was recovered from a woman between 45 and 65 years old with COVID-19, enrolled during active disease. The sequenced sample was peripheral blood. The chain combines TRBV5-1 with TRBJ1-3; D perhaps matches TRBD1 (6 bases). As DNA, the CDR3 is TGCGCCAGCAGCGGGACACGGGCCTCTGGAAACACCATATATTTT. It specifies CASSGTRASGNTIYF.